Below, 10 T cell receptor beta chains from the same sample are listed, as sequenced in a study of blood T cell repertoires in COVID-19. Data came from immunoSEQ multiplex PCR; TCRdb stores just in-frame clones and leaves some out. Of around 250,000 clones in the sample, around 89% are singletons; the top ten hold roughly 4%. The sequencing sample was made of PBMCs or T cells enriched from blood (not recorded which). The receptors come from a woman aged 25 to 45 who had recovered from COVID-19.

This clone came up a few times. Other DNA sequences in this specimen translate into the identical CDR3. The chain uses TRBV19 and TRBJ1-1; the D is unclear. Germline-derived CDR1 and CDR2 are LNHDA and SQIVND (reference sequence). This CDR3 has 12 residues. The V gene lost 4 bases and the J gene lost 6 bases, with 9 bases spanning the gap. The CDR3 here is CASSRGSPEAFF. The CDR3 nucleotides are TGTGCCAGTAGTAGAGGATCCCCTGAAGCTTTCTTT.

This chain joins TRBV2 and TRBJ1-1; TRBD1 might be the D (6 bases). The germline gives CDR1 SNHLY, CDR2 FYNNEI. The germline V and J ends were trimmed by 9 bases and 1 base, with 12 bases remaining between them. This CDR3 contains 13 residues. CDR3 protein: CASRTEKNTEAFF. The DNA of the CDR3 is TGTGCCAGTAGGACAGAGAAGAACACTGAAGCTTTCTTT.

The chain is built from TRBV21-1 and TRBJ2-1; TRBD2 is taken as the D call from the table, unchecked against the DNA. TRBV21-1 is labeled a pseudogene. The CDR3 totals 16 residues. The CDR3 spells CASSRGGLAGYNEQFF. The CDR3 DNA is TGTGCCAGCAGCAGGGGAGGACTAGCGGGGTACAATGAGCAGTTCTTC.

The CDR3 DNA reads TGTGCCAGCAGGGACGGGACATCAGATCAGCCCCAGCATTTT. Protein product: CASRDGTSDQPQHF. The V and J genes are TRBV5-5 and TRBJ1-5; the D gene is possibly TRBD1 (6 bases). V lost 5 bases to trimming and J lost 5 bases, with 14 bases between them. The CDR3 runs 14 residues. Per germline, CDR1 SGHKS and CDR2 YYEKEE (reference sequence).

This chain links TRBV10-3 with TRBJ2-2, with D tentatively TRBD2 (6 bases). The germline gives CDR1 ENHRY, CDR2 SYGVKD. The CDR3 has 14 amino acids. Trimming took off 7 bases at V and 4 bases at J, with 13 bases between the two ends. The CDR3 region is CAITRGSGTGELFF. The CDR3 bases are TGTGCCATCACCCGGGGGTCGGGCACCGGGGAGCTGTTTTTT.

The rearrangement links TRBV6-5 to TRBJ2-3, with TRBD2 matching over 9 bases. Germline-derived CDR1 and CDR2 are MNHEY and SVGAGI. The ends lost 6 bases at V and 4 bases at J; junction bases unmatched: 5. CDR3 length: 14 amino acids. Written as DNA, the CDR3 is TGTGCCAGCAGAGGCGGGAGGGCCTCAGATACGCAGTATTTT. This sequence encodes CASRGGRASDTQYF.

As regards this clone: Additional DNA sequences in this sample encode the identical CDR3. The chain has TRBV7-2 and TRBJ1-1, with D possibly being TRBD1 (6 bases). Germline V gene data show CDR1 as SGHTA and CDR2 as FQGNSA. The CDR3 length is 13 residues. V lost 5 bases and J 1 base, leaving 8 bases between the germline ends. Written as DNA, the CDR3 is TGTGCCAGCAGCCTGACAGGGAACACTGAAGCTTTCTTT. It translates to CASSLTGNTEAFF. The full variable domain, rest sourced from reference TRBV7-2 and TRBJ1-1, is GAGVSQSPSNKVTEKGKDVELRCDPISGHTALYWYRQSLGQGLEFLIYFQGNSAPDKSGLPSDRFSAERTGGSVSTLTIQRTQQEDSAVYLCASSLTGNTEAFFGQGTRLTVV.

This chain connects TRBV6-1 to TRBJ1-3; D gene ambiguous. V lost 0 bases and J 4 bases, leaving 4 bases between the germline ends. Germline lookup yields CDR1 MNHNS and CDR2 SASEGT. The length of the CDR3 is 13 residues. CDR3 bases: TGTGCCAGCAGTGAAGCAACAGGAAACACCATATATTTT. Its protein product is CASSEATGNTIYF.

This clone was seen a handful of times. This chain connects TRBV5-1 to TRBJ1-5; the D gene is possibly TRBD1 (6 bases). V lost 0 bases and J lost 0, with 10 bases in between. This CDR3 spans 16 amino acids. Germline loops: CDR1 SGHRS, CDR2 YFSETQ. The CDR3 sequence: CASSLGTGISNQPQHF. In nucleotides, the CDR3 is TGCGCCAGCAGCTTGGGAACAGGGATTAGCAATCAGCCCCAGCATTTT.

The rearrangement links TRBV19 to TRBJ1-2, with D unresolved. The germline V gene has CDR1 LNHDA and CDR2 SQIVND (reference sequence). Trimming pared 5 bases from V and 4 bases from J, leaving 26 bases between. The CDR3 runs 18 residues. The CDR3 DNA is TGTGCCAGTAGTGGACCGCTGCCGGGCCCCCCAGAGGGCTATGGCTACACCTTC. Its protein is CASSGPLPGPPEGYGYTF.